A selection of T cell receptor beta chains follows, all from one sample in a study of shared clonotypes between healthy human individuals. Measured with immunoSEQ multiplex PCR; TCRdb has only the in-frame clones, and not every one. Of roughly 96,000 clones in the sample, roughly 45% are singletons; the top ten hold around 16%. What was sequenced was PBMCs. Every receptor here comes from a woman aged 40 to 50 in good health. Some clones in this sample may be carry-over from other donors' samples. CDR3s include the opening cysteine and the closing phenylalanine or tryptophan. The order of the fields is CDR3 length, D gene, V gene, J gene, clone size, CDR3 protein, CDR3 DNA. D genes are given only for firm matches. Clone size, where shown, is once, few, many, or a class for clones that have expanded.

CDR3 length: 13
D gene: -
V gene: TRBV5-1
J gene: TRBJ2-2
clone size: -
CDR3 protein: CATTAGNTGELFF
CDR3 DNA: TGCGCTACTACGGCAGGGAACACCGGGGAGCTGTTTTTT

CDR3 length: 13
D gene: TRBD1
V gene: TRBV9
J gene: TRBJ2-7
clone size: few
CDR3 protein: CASSERTGLEQYF
CDR3 DNA: TGTGCCAGCAGCGAGAGGACAGGGCTCGAGCAGTACTTC

CDR3 length: 13
D gene: TRBD1
V gene: TRBV28
J gene: TRBJ2-5
clone size: -
CDR3 protein: CASSTRQGATQYF
CDR3 DNA: TGTGCCAGCAGTACCCGACAGGGGGCGACCCAGTACTTC

CDR3 length: 16
D gene: -
V gene: TRBV5-4
J gene: TRBJ2-7
clone size: -
CDR3 protein: CASSLAGTRVSYEQYF
CDR3 DNA: TGTGCCAGCAGCTTGGCCGGGACACGCGTCTCCTACGAGCAGTACTTC

CDR3 length: 14
D gene: TRBD1
V gene: TRBV10-3
J gene: TRBJ1-2
clone size: many
CDR3 protein: CAIFSSGQGGGYTF
CDR3 DNA: TGTGCCATCTTCTCTTCAGGACAGGGCGGTGGCTACACCTTC

CDR3 length: 15
D gene: TRBD2
V gene: TRBV7-3
J gene: TRBJ2-1
clone size: few
CDR3 protein: CASSLNSGSRNEQFF
CDR3 DNA: TGTGCCAGCAGCTTAAACAGCGGGAGTCGGAATGAGCAGTTCTTC

CDR3 length: 14
D gene: -
V gene: TRBV30
J gene: TRBJ1-5
clone size: many
CDR3 protein: CAWSATGLGQPQHF
CDR3 DNA: TGTGCCTGGAGTGCAACAGGGCTCGGCCAGCCCCAGCATTTT

CDR3 length: 13
D gene: TRBD2
V gene: TRBV5-1
J gene: TRBJ2-3
clone size: -
CDR3 protein: CATASGSTDTQYF
CDR3 DNA: TGCGCCACCGCTAGCGGGAGCACAGATACGCAGTATTTT

CDR3 length: 13
D gene: TRBD2
V gene: TRBV14
J gene: TRBJ2-1
clone size: -
CDR3 protein: CASSQESGRKQFF
CDR3 DNA: TGTGCCAGCAGCCAGGAAAGCGGGAGGAAACAGTTCTTC

CDR3 length: 12
D gene: TRBD2
V gene: TRBV29-1
J gene: TRBJ2-7
clone size: -
CDR3 protein: CSVGRGDYEQYF
CDR3 DNA: TGCAGCGTGGGACGGGGGGATTACGAGCAGTACTTC

CDR3 length: 13
D gene: TRBD1
V gene: TRBV30
J gene: TRBJ1-5
clone size: -
CDR3 protein: CAWGQGERQPQHF
CDR3 DNA: TGTGCCTGGGGACAGGGGGAGCGGCAGCCCCAGCATTTT

CDR3 length: 15
D gene: -
V gene: TRBV27
J gene: TRBJ1-2
clone size: many
CDR3 protein: CASRPGLGAIYGYTF
CDR3 DNA: TGTGCCAGCAGACCGGGTCTGGGGGCTATCTATGGCTACACCTTC

CDR3 length: 11
D gene: -
V gene: TRBV11-3
J gene: TRBJ1-1
clone size: -
CDR3 protein: CASSLDTEAFF
CDR3 DNA: TGTGCCAGCAGCTTGGACACTGAAGCTTTCTTT

CDR3 length: 15
D gene: TRBD1
V gene: TRBV7-9
J gene: TRBJ2-1
clone size: -
CDR3 protein: CASSNPGTGYNEQFF
CDR3 DNA: TGTGCCAGCAGCAATCCCGGGACAGGCTACAATGAGCAGTTCTTC

CDR3 length: 13
D gene: -
V gene: TRBV29-1
J gene: TRBJ2-6
clone size: few
CDR3 protein: CSVVTSGANVLTF
CDR3 DNA: TGCAGCGTTGTAACTAGCGGGGCCAACGTCCTGACTTTC

CDR3 length: 15
D gene: -
V gene: TRBV6-1
J gene: TRBJ1-2
clone size: many
CDR3 protein: CASSWSGTAEYGYTF
CDR3 DNA: TGTGCCAGCAGTTGGTCCGGGACGGCAGAATATGGCTACACCTTC

CDR3 length: 14
D gene: -
V gene: TRBV11-1
J gene: TRBJ2-5
clone size: once
CDR3 protein: CASSHPERRETQYF
CDR3 DNA: TGTGCCAGCTCCCACCCCGAACGGAGAGAGACCCAGTACTTC

CDR3 length: 14
D gene: -
V gene: TRBV30
J gene: TRBJ2-2
clone size: many
CDR3 protein: CAWSVLRQTGELFF
CDR3 DNA: TGTGCCTGGAGTGTACTTCGACAGACCGGGGAGCTGTTTTTT

CDR3 length: 11
D gene: -
V gene: TRBV7-7
J gene: TRBJ2-1
clone size: -
CDR3 protein: CASSPTREQFF
CDR3 DNA: TGTGCCAGCAGCCCTACACGTGAGCAGTTCTTC

CDR3 length: 11
D gene: -
V gene: TRBV27
J gene: TRBJ1-2
clone size: -
CDR3 protein: CASPLGGGYTF
CDR3 DNA: TGTGCCAGCCCCCTGGGAGGGGGCTACACCTTC

CDR3 length: 13
D gene: -
V gene: TRBV29-1
J gene: TRBJ1-1
clone size: -
CDR3 protein: CSVEEGWATEAFF
CDR3 DNA: TGCAGCGTTGAAGAGGGTTGGGCCACTGAAGCTTTCTTT

CDR3 length: 15
D gene: TRBD2
V gene: TRBV6-4
J gene: TRBJ2-5
clone size: -
CDR3 protein: CASSDSWGGVETQYF
CDR3 DNA: TGTGCCAGCAGTGACTCCTGGGGAGGGGTGGAGACCCAGTACTTC

CDR3 length: 10
D gene: -
V gene: TRBV6-6
J gene: TRBJ1-1
clone size: -
CDR3 protein: CASSDNEAFF
CDR3 DNA: TGTGCCAGCAGTGATAATGAAGCTTTCTTT

CDR3 length: 16
D gene: -
V gene: TRBV4-1
J gene: TRBJ1-2
clone size: few
CDR3 protein: CASSQPFGGKNYGYTF
CDR3 DNA: TGCGCCAGCAGCCAGCCTTTCGGAGGGAAGAACTATGGCTACACCTTC

CDR3 length: 15
D gene: TRBD1
V gene: TRBV18
J gene: TRBJ1-1
clone size: few
CDR3 protein: CASSPQGDGETEAFF
CDR3 DNA: TGTGCCAGCTCGCCTCAGGGGGATGGAGAAACTGAAGCTTTCTTT

CDR3 length: 15
D gene: -
V gene: TRBV11-3
J gene: TRBJ2-6
clone size: -
CDR3 protein: CASSPRDTGANVLTF
CDR3 DNA: TGTGCCAGCAGCCCCCGGGACACTGGGGCCAACGTCCTGACTTTC

CDR3 length: 15
D gene: TRBD1
V gene: TRBV28
J gene: TRBJ2-6
clone size: -
CDR3 protein: CASSNRGPGANVLTF
CDR3 DNA: TGTGCCAGCAGCAACAGGGGGCCTGGGGCCAACGTCCTGACTTTC

CDR3 length: 15
D gene: TRBD1
V gene: TRBV9
J gene: TRBJ2-1
clone size: few
CDR3 protein: CASSGTGVPYNEQFF
CDR3 DNA: TGTGCCAGCAGCGGGACAGGGGTGCCCTACAATGAGCAGTTCTTC

CDR3 length: 13
D gene: -
V gene: TRBV10-3
J gene: TRBJ2-5
clone size: -
CDR3 protein: CAISGGDQETQYF
CDR3 DNA: TGTGCCATCAGTGGAGGGGACCAAGAGACCCAGTACTTC

CDR3 length: 13
D gene: -
V gene: TRBV7-8
J gene: TRBJ2-1
clone size: many
CDR3 protein: CASSLGAPTEQFF
CDR3 DNA: TGTGCCAGCAGCTTAGGGGCTCCGACGGAGCAGTTCTTC

CDR3 length: 13
D gene: -
V gene: TRBV29-1
J gene: TRBJ1-1
clone size: -
CDR3 protein: CSVLGYLNTEAFF
CDR3 DNA: TGCAGCGTTCTTGGTTACTTGAATACTGAAGCTTTCTTT

CDR3 length: 15
D gene: TRBD2
V gene: TRBV27
J gene: TRBJ2-7
clone size: -
CDR3 protein: CASGKAGASKYEQYF
CDR3 DNA: TGTGCCAGCGGAAAAGCGGGAGCTTCCAAATACGAGCAGTACTTC

CDR3 length: 13
D gene: -
V gene: TRBV7-6
J gene: TRBJ1-5
clone size: few
CDR3 protein: CASSLGPSQPQHF
CDR3 DNA: TGTGCCAGCAGCTTAGGCCCGAGTCAGCCCCAGCATTTT

CDR3 length: 12
D gene: -
V gene: TRBV7-8
J gene: TRBJ2-7
clone size: -
CDR3 protein: CASSALAYEQYF
CDR3 DNA: TGTGCCAGCAGCGCCCTAGCCTACGAGCAGTACTTC

CDR3 length: 13
D gene: -
V gene: TRBV10-1
J gene: TRBJ2-7
clone size: -
CDR3 protein: CASSPSRGGEQYF
CDR3 DNA: TGCGCCAGCAGCCCGAGCAGGGGAGGCGAGCAGTACTTC

CDR3 length: 14
D gene: -
V gene: TRBV5-1
J gene: TRBJ1-6
clone size: few
CDR3 protein: CASSLGAVNSPLHF
CDR3 DNA: TGCGCCAGCAGCCTGGGGGCAGTAAATTCACCCCTCCACTTT

CDR3 length: 15
D gene: -
V gene: TRBV30
J gene: TRBJ2-2
clone size: -
CDR3 protein: CAWSSGRVGTGELFF
CDR3 DNA: TGTGCCTGGAGTTCCGGCAGGGTGGGGACCGGGGAGCTGTTTTTT

CDR3 length: 18
D gene: TRBD1
V gene: TRBV10-3
J gene: TRBJ1-2
clone size: -
CDR3 protein: CAIIPTHSGTGGSYGYTF
CDR3 DNA: TGTGCCATCATTCCGACCCATTCCGGGACAGGGGGCTCCTATGGCTACACCTTC

CDR3 length: 13
D gene: -
V gene: TRBV6-5
J gene: TRBJ1-5
clone size: -
CDR3 protein: CASSYSVGQPQHF
CDR3 DNA: TGTGCCAGCAGTTACTCCGTGGGTCAGCCCCAGCATTTT

CDR3 length: 13
D gene: -
V gene: TRBV28
J gene: TRBJ1-1
clone size: few
CDR3 protein: CASSQGMDTEAFF
CDR3 DNA: TGTGCCAGCAGTCAAGGGATGGACACTGAAGCTTTCTTT

CDR3 length: 13
D gene: -
V gene: TRBV6-1
J gene: TRBJ2-3
clone size: -
CDR3 protein: CASSEQTPDTQYF
CDR3 DNA: TGTGCCAGCAGTGAACAGACGCCAGATACGCAGTATTTT

CDR3 length: 13
D gene: -
V gene: TRBV25-1
J gene: TRBJ1-2
clone size: few
CDR3 protein: CASSELQGYGYTF
CDR3 DNA: TGTGCCAGCAGTGAGCTACAGGGATATGGCTACACCTTC

CDR3 length: 13
D gene: TRBD2
V gene: TRBV7-7
J gene: TRBJ2-1
clone size: -
CDR3 protein: CASSLVGEGEQFF
CDR3 DNA: TGTGCTAGCAGCTTAGTGGGGGAGGGGGAGCAGTTCTTC